This T cell receptor (beta chain) derives from a study of T cells after yellow fever vaccination. General study points: There was a possibility that FACS-sorted repertoires contained abundant clonotypes contaminating from the bulk population. Of the clonotypes, a small share occurred in both CD4 and CD8 compartments. Post-booster reappearance was seen for most primary-vaccination clones (nearly 97% CD4, 75% to 90% CD8).

Turning to this clonotype: Antigen: not known.

A universal primer site and UMIs were added as TCR cDNA was made by 5'RACE template switching. MiXCR was run by TCRdb on the 5' RACE reads, yielding one entry per CDR3 protein. The sample includes hundreds of thousands of distinct CDR3 sequences, 11% of them seen just once. The source material was PBMCs, sampled on the day of the first yellow fever vaccination. This receptor was obtained from a young man who received the YFV17D yellow fever vaccine.

CDR3 amino acids: CASTGNGNYGYTF. The DNA of the CDR3 is TGTGCCAGCACGGGGAACGGAAACTATGGCTACACCTTC. V usage is TRBV9 and J usage is TRBJ1-2; D ambiguous. CDR1 SGDLS and CDR2 YYNGEE come from the germline V gene. V lost 6 bases and J lost 2, with 11 bases in between. CDR3 length equals 13 residues.